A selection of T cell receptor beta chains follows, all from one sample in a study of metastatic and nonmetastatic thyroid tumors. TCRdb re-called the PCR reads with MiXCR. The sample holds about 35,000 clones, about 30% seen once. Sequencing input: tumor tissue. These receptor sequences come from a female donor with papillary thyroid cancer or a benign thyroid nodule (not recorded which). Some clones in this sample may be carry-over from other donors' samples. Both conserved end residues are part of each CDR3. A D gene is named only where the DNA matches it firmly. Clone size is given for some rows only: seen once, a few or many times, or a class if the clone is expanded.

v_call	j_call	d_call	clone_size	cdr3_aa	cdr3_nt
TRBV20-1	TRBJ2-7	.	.	CSADLAYEQYF	TGCAGTGCCGATCTAGCGTACGAGCAGTACTTC
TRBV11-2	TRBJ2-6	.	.	CASSLDGTSGANVLTF	TGTGCCAGCAGCTTAGACGGAACCTCTGGGGCCAACGTCCTGACTTTC
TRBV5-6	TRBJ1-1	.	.	CASSLGYGLNTEAFF	TGTGCCAGCAGCTTGGGGTACGGCCTGAACACTGAAGCTTTCTTT
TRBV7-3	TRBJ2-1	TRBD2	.	CASSLTEGGGTRMDF	TGTGCCAGCAGCTTAACGGAAGGGGGTGGGACTAGGATGGATTTC
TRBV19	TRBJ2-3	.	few	CASSSSLGGRTQYF	TGTGCCAGTAGTAGTTCCCTAGGGGGGAGAACGCAGTATTTT
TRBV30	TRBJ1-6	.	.	CAWSGTENSPLHF	TGTGCCTGGAGTGGGACAGAAAATTCACCCCTCCACTTT
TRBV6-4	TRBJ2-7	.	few	CASSDSSQGEQYF	TGTGCCAGCAGTGACTCGAGTCAGGGCGAGCAGTACTTC
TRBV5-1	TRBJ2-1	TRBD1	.	CASSLGQGQWGEQFF	TGCGCCAGCAGCTTGGGCCAGGGACAGTGGGGTGAGCAGTTCTTC
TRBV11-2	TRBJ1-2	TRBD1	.	CASSLAETGHTF	TGTGCCAGCAGCTTAGCCGAGACAGGGCACACCTTC
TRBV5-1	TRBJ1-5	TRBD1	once	CASSLGTGGRNQPQHF	TGCGCCAGCAGCTTGGGGACAGGGGGCCGGAATCAGCCCCAGCATTTT
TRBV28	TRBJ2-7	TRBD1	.	CASGRRDRGAHSSYEQYF	TGTGCCAGCGGGCGTCGGGACAGGGGGGCCCACAGCTCCTACGAGCAGTACTTC
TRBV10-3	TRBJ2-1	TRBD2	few	CAISTSGSGNEQFF	TGTGCCATCAGTACTAGCGGGAGTGGGAATGAGCAGTTCTTC
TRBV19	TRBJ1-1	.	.	CASSTGKNTEAFF	TGTGCCAGTAGTACAGGGAAGAACACTGAAGCTTTCTTT
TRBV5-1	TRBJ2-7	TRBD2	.	CASSGSGRANEQYF	TGCGCCAGCAGCGGTAGCGGGAGGGCGAACGAGCAGTACTTC
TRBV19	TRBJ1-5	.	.	CASSIDNGAPLLDQPQHF	TGTGCCAGTAGTATAGATAACGGAGCCCCCTTGTTGGATCAGCCCCAGCATTTT
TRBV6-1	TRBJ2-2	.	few	CASSEGLDTGELFF	TGTGCCAGCAGTGAAGGACTAGACACCGGGGAGCTGTTTTTT
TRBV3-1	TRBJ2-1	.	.	CASSQGRQVLFF	TGTGCCAGCAGCCAGGGCCGACAGGTCCTGTTCTTC
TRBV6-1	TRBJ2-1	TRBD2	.	CASSPLLVAGGNEQFF	TGTGCCAGCAGTCCCCTCCTGGTAGCGGGAGGAAATGAGCAGTTCTTC
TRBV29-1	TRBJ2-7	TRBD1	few	CSVMKQGAAYEQYF	TGCAGCGTCATGAAACAGGGGGCTGCCTACGAGCAGTACTTC